The 25 T cell receptor beta chains presented below share a single source sample, sequenced in a study of T cell responses to AZD1222 COVID-19 vaccine. Sequencing was performed with immunoSEQ multiplex PCR; in TCRdb, only in-frame clones are kept and a portion is missing. Of 100,000 to 150,000 clones in the sample, around nine tenths are singletons; the top ten hold 11%. Sequenced here: peripheral blood, sampled on day 0 of MenACWY control vaccination. The source is an adult in good health.

The chain links TRBV5-1 to TRBJ2-7; 10 nucleotides agree with TRBD2. V dropped 0 bases and J dropped 5; count of bases not matched to a gene: 5. CDR3 length: 15 amino acids. The germline V gene encodes CDR1 SGHRS and CDR2 YFSETQ. CDR3 sequence: CASSLGASGSDEQYF. The CDR3 DNA sequence: TGCGCCAGCAGCTTGGGGGCTAGCGGGAGCGACGAGCAGTACTTC.

The chain is built from TRBV7-9 and TRBJ2-1; D is perhaps TRBD2 (6 bases). The CDR3 extends over 19 amino acids. V lost 2 bases and J 5 bases, leaving 25 bases between the germline ends. Germline CDR1 and CDR2: SEHNR and FQNEAQ (reference sequence). The CDR3 nucleotides are TGTGCCAGCAGCTTATTCGGACACCCGGACGGGAGCGAGGACAATGAGCAGTTCTTC. Encoded protein: CASSLFGHPDGSEDNEQFF.

The rearrangement links TRBV5-1 to TRBJ2-3, with TRBD1 matching over 8 bases. The CDR3 extends over 14 amino acids. The junction had 2 bases not matched to a gene; V was cut back by 4 bases and J by 1 base. Germline V lookup: CDR1 SGHRS, CDR2 YFSETQ. The chain's CDR3 is CASSTTGGTDTQYF. CDR3 DNA sequence: TGCGCCAGCAGCACGACAGGGGGCACAGATACGCAGTATTTT.

The chain recombines TRBV28 with TRBJ2-1, with 13 bases identical to TRBD2. V shed 7 bases, J shed 9 bases, and the junction held 15 bases outside the gene matches. From germline, CDR1 is MDHEN and CDR2 SYDVKM. The CDR3 has 17 residues. The CDR3 reads CASTPRLGTSGTAEQFF. In DNA form, the CDR3 reads TGTGCCAGCACCCCTCGGTTGGGGACTAGCGGGACTGCTGAGCAGTTCTTC.

The J gene is TRBJ2-1, the V gene TRBV5-1, with D maybe TRBD2 (6 bases). There are 16 residues in the CDR3. Germline assignment: CDR1 SGHRS and CDR2 YFSETQ. V lost 5 bases and J lost 0, with 15 bases in between. The CDR3 loop reads CASSKNSGPSYNEQFF. CDR3 bases: TGCGCCAGCAGTAAAAATAGCGGACCCTCCTACAATGAGCAGTTCTTC.

This chain connects TRBV11-1 to TRBJ1-1; TRBD1 matches at 7 bases. From germline, CDR1 is SGHAT and CDR2 FQDESV (reference sequence). The junction had 1 base not matched to a gene; V was cut back by 3 bases and J by 0 bases. The CDR3 loop spans 14 amino acids. This CDR3 reads CASSLGQLNTEAFF. The CDR3 DNA is TGTGCCAGCAGCTTGGGACAGCTGAACACTGAAGCTTTCTTT.

The chain couples TRBV7-3 to TRBJ2-1; D gene ambiguous. The CDR3 totals 15 residues. The germline V gene encodes CDR1 SGHTA and CDR2 FQGTGA. V was trimmed by 2 bases and J by 5 bases, leaving 13 bases between them. The CDR3 loop is CASSLSPNSHNEQFF. DNA for the CDR3: TGTGCCAGCAGCTTATCCCCTAATTCCCACAATGAGCAGTTCTTC.

V is TRBV7-6 and J is TRBJ2-1; 12 bases are a match to TRBD2. Germline CDR1 SGHVS, CDR2 FNYEAQ. V was pared by 5 bases and J by 6 bases, with 8 bases of the junction left unmatched. The length of the CDR3 is 16 residues. Here the CDR3 reads CASSPQTSGRTNEQFF. For the CDR3, the DNA is TGTGCCAGCAGCCCGCAGACTAGCGGGAGAACCAATGAGCAGTTCTTC. The full variable domain, its missing parts supplied by reference TRBV7-6 and TRBJ2-1, is GAGVSQSPRYKVTKRGQDVALRCDPISGHVSLYWYRQALGQGPEFLTYFNYEAQQDKSGLPNDRFSAERPEGSISTLTIQRTEQRDSAMYRCASSPQTSGRTNEQFFGPGTRLTVL.

V gene TRBV2 combines with J gene TRBJ2-7; 8 bases agree with TRBD1. Germline assignment: CDR1 SNHLY and CDR2 FYNNEI. This CDR3 is built from 13 residues. V was pared by 7 bases and J by 2 bases, with 4 bases of the junction left unmatched. The DNA of the CDR3 is TGTGCCAGCATCCCGGGACAGGCCTACGAGCAGTACTTC. Translating it yields CASIPGQAYEQYF.

The CDR3 sequence is CASSPMTGLYNEQFF. Here the CDR3 DNA reads TGTGCCAGCAGTCCCATGACAGGGCTATACAATGAGCAGTTCTTC. The chain links TRBV25-1 to TRBJ2-1; 7 bases are shared with TRBD1. The CDR3 runs to 15 residues. V gave up 5 bases and J gave up 4 bases; unmatched junction bases: 8. Germline loops: CDR1 MGHDK, CDR2 SYGVNS.

The chain is built from TRBV19 and TRBJ2-5; 7 positions agree with TRBD1. V was clipped by 11 bases and J by 3 bases; unmatched bases: 6. CDR1 and CDR2 (germline): LNHDA, SQIVND (reference sequence). The CDR3 runs to 12 residues. CDR3 DNA: TGTGCCTCAGGACAGGCAAAAGAGACCCAGTACTTC. As protein: CASGQAKETQYF.

This rearrangement joins TRBV4-2 to TRBJ2-7; the D gene is possibly TRBD2 (6 bases). The CDR3 is 16 residues long. Germline V gene sequence: CDR1 LGHNA, CDR2 YNFKEQ. Trimming stripped 2 bases from V and 2 bases from J, with 16 bases between. In nucleotides, the CDR3 is TGTGCCAGCAGCCAACCCGCGGGGCAGGGAACCTACGAGCAGTACTTC. Translating gives CASSQPAGQGTYEQYF.

The chain recombines TRBV7-2 with TRBJ2-1; 10 nucleotides line up with TRBD2. The CDR3 runs 15 residues. Germline assignment: CDR1 SGHTA and CDR2 FQGNSA. V trimming: 3 bases; J trimming: 4 bases; junction bases outside the gene matches: 3. CDR3 coding DNA: TGTGCCAGCAGCTTCCTAGCGGGAGTATACAATGAGCAGTTCTTC. Translated: CASSFLAGVYNEQFF.

The chain combines TRBV7-3 with TRBJ2-3, with D perhaps matching TRBD1 or TRBD2 (5 bases each). From germline, CDR1 is SGHTA and CDR2 FQGTGA. With 1 base removed from V and 2 bases from J, the gap between germline ends came to 13 bases. This CDR3 contains 16 residues. The CDR3 here is CASSLRGGTPTDTQYF. The CDR3 bases are TGTGCCAGCAGCTTAAGAGGTGGGACCCCCACAGATACGCAGTATTTT.

This chain uses TRBV11-2 with TRBJ2-1; 7 nucleotides agree with TRBD2. This CDR3 comprises 16 residues. Germline CDR1 is SGHAT and CDR2 is FQNNGV. Unmatched junction bases numbered 8, after V lost 3 bases and J lost 3 bases. The CDR3 here is CASSLFGGRFYNEQFF. The CDR3, as DNA: TGTGCCAGCAGCTTGTTTGGCGGGAGATTCTACAATGAGCAGTTCTTC.

This clone has a handful of counts. This chain joins TRBV9 and TRBJ2-1, with 8 nucleotides matching TRBD2. The V segment lost 5 bases and the J segment 2 bases; nucleotides outside the gene matches: 6. CDR1 is SGDLS and CDR2 is YYNGEE in the germline V gene. The CDR3 sequence is 15 residues long. CDR3 in DNA: TGTGCCAGCAGGCCAAGCGGGAGTGCCTACAATGAGCAGTTCTTC. Protein sequence: CASRPSGSAYNEQFF.

This clone appeared a single time. The chain combines TRBV19 with TRBJ2-1; D is unresolved. Trimming pared 5 bases from V and 0 bases from J, leaving 8 bases between. Germline V lookup: CDR1 LNHDA, CDR2 SQIVND (reference sequence). The CDR3 loop spans 14 amino acids. The CDR3 sequence is CASSSARSYNEQFF. In DNA form, the CDR3 reads TGTGCCAGTAGTTCCGCCCGCTCCTACAATGAGCAGTTCTTC.

The rearrangement joins TRBV6-4 to TRBJ1-2; TRBD1 agrees at 7 bases. This CDR3 is 16 amino acids long. Germline V gene sequence: CDR1 MRHNA, CDR2 SNTAGT. V lost 0 bases to trimming and J lost 4 bases; unmatched junction nucleotides: 8. The CDR3 nucleotides are TGTGCCAGCAGTGACTCTAACAGGGGCCCATTCTATGGCTACACCTTC. It codes for CASSDSNRGPFYGYTF.

This clone was recorded only once. V gene TRBV7-3 combines with J gene TRBJ1-2; TRBD1 matches 7 bases. The CDR3 has 14 residues. Germline V gene lookup returns CDR1 SGHTA and CDR2 FQGTGA. Unmatched junction bases numbered 6, after V lost 1 base and J lost 7 bases. CDR3 loop: CASSLRGGSSGYTF. CDR3 nucleotide sequence: TGTGCCAGCAGCTTAAGAGGGGGCTCTTCTGGCTACACCTTC.

The chain is built from TRBV27 and TRBJ2-2; 11 nucleotides agree with TRBD1. V was clipped by 0 bases and J by 4 bases; unmatched bases: 1. This CDR3 region has 16 residues. Germline V gene lookup returns CDR1 MNHEY and CDR2 SMNVEV (reference sequence). The CDR3 DNA is TGTGCCAGCAGTTTATCGGGACAGGGGGTCACCGGGGAGCTGTTTTTT. This sequence encodes CASSLSGQGVTGELFF.

This clone was seen more than once but under ten times. The chain combines TRBV18 with TRBJ1-1, with unresolved D. V shed 4 bases and J shed 4 bases, with 10 bases lying between them. The V gene's germline CDR1 is KGHSH and CDR2 LQKENI. The CDR3 consists of 13 residues. CDR3 region: CASSQVESTEAFF. In nucleotides, the CDR3 is TGTGCCAGCTCACAGGTTGAAAGCACTGAAGCTTTCTTT. The variable domain in full, completed from reference TRBV18 and TRBJ1-1, reads NAGVMQNPRHLVRRRGQEARLRCSPMKGHSHVYWYRQLPEEGLKFMVYLQKENIIDESGMPKERFSAEFPKEGPSILRIQQVVRGDSAAYFCASSQVESTEAFFGQGTRLTVV.

J is TRBJ1-5 and V is TRBV19; the D is unclear. In germline, CDR1 is LNHDA, CDR2 SQIVND (reference sequence). This CDR3 is built from 13 residues. Trimming took 1 base from V and 4 from J, leaving 5 bases between them. Here the CDR3 DNA reads TGTGCCAGTAGTATAGGGTTTAATCAGCCCCAGCATTTT. It codes for CASSIGFNQPQHF.

V and J are TRBV4-1 and TRBJ2-1, with D possibly matching TRBD1 (6 bases). The germline V and J ends were trimmed by 0 bases and 10 bases, with 13 bases remaining between them. Germline V CDR1 and CDR2: MGHRA, YSYEKL. This CDR3 contains 14 residues. The CDR3 spells CASSQDRVGGEQFF. CDR3 nucleotide sequence: TGCGCCAGCAGCCAAGACCGTGTAGGGGGAGAGCAGTTCTTC.

This clone was seen only a few times. The chain employs TRBV7-2 and TRBJ1-4; weak D call: TRBD1 (6 bases). The length of the CDR3 is 16 residues. Trimming removed 5 bases at V and 11 bases at J, with 24 bases between. In germline, CDR1 is SGHTA, CDR2 FQGNSA. CDR3: CASSLAGGAGRDKLFF. CDR3 DNA: TGTGCCAGCAGCCTGGCCGGGGGCGCGGGTCGAGATAAACTGTTTTTT.

The chain joins TRBV18 to TRBJ1-1; perhaps TRBD1 as D (6 bases). The V end was cut by 6 bases, the J end by 7 bases, with 15 bases between. Germline CDR1 is KGHSH and CDR2 is LQKENI. The CDR3 consists of 13 residues. CDR3 nucleotides: TGTGCCAGCTCGGGTTTAGGGACATTTGAAGCTTTCTTT. It codes for CASSGLGTFEAFF.